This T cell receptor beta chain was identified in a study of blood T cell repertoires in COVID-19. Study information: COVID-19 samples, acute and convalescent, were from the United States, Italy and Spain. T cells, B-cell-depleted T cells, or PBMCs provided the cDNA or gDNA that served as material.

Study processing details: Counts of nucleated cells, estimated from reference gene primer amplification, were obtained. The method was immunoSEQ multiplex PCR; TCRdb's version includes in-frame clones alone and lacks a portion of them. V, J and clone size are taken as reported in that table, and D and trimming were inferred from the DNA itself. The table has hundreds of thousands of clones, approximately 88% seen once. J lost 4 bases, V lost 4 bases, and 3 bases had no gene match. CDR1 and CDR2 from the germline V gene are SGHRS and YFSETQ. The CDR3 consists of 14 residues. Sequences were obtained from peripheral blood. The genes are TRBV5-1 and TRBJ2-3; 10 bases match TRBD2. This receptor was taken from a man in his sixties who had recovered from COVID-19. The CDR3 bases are TGCGCCAGCAGCGTTAGCGGGAGGTCAGATACGCAGTATTTT. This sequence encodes CASSVSGRSDTQYF.